The present entry profiles one TCR beta chain with its context. These data originate in a study of blood T cell repertoires in COVID-19. Study-wide background: PBMCs, B-cell-depleted T cells, or T cells were the source of the cDNA or gDNA that made up the material.

In the original workflow: Reference gene primer amplification yielded estimated nucleated cell counts. TCRdb's table, derived via immunoSEQ multiplex PCR, lists solely in-frame clones and lacks some. V and J calls and clone size come straight from that table; D and trimming were deduced from the DNA. Among about 270,000 clones listed, approximately 91% were seen once. This study enrolled people aged roughly 18 to 90 from around 26 US geographic areas. Cohort placement rested on clinical history that participants reported themselves. The ends were cut back, 6 bases at V and 0 bases at J, with 18 bases in the middle. The germline CDR1 and CDR2 sequences are MGHRA and YSYEKL. The CDR3 extends over 17 amino acids.

The material sequenced was PBMCs or T cells enriched from blood (not recorded which). The gene calls are TRBV4-1 and TRBJ1-5, with D hard to call. The receptor's source is a woman in her 40s with acute COVID-19. CDR3 region: CASRTEGGGYSNQPQHF. The DNA of the CDR3 is TGCGCCAGCAGGACGGAGGGCGGAGGGTATAGCAATCAGCCCCAGCATTTT.